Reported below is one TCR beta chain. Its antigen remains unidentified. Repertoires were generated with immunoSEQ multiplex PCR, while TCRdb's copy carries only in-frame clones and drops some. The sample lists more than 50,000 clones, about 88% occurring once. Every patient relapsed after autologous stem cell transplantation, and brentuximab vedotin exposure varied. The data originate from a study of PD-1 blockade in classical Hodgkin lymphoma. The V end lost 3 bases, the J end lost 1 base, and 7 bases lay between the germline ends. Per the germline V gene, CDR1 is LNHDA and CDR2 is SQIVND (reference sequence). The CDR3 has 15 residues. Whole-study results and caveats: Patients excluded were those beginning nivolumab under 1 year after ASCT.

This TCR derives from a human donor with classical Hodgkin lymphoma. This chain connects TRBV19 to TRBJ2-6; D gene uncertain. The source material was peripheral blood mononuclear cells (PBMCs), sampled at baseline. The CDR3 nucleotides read TGTGCCAGTAGTATTAGGGCGTCTGGGGCCAACGTCCTGACTTTC. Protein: CASSIRASGANVLTF.